This T cell receptor (beta chain) was documented in a study of CD8 T cells in Susac syndrome. V lost 5 bases to trimming and J lost 4 bases, with 12 bases between them. CDR1 is SNHLY and CDR2 is FYNNEI in the germline V gene. The CDR3 loop spans 14 amino acids. Random hexamers were used to reverse transcribe about 0.5 to 1 ug of RNA. Amplification of TCR beta CDR3 used immunoSEQ multiplex PCR across 54 Vbeta and 13 Jbeta. TCRdb redid the calling of the immunoSEQ multiplex PCR reads with MiXCR, one entry per CDR3 protein. The table lists about 250,000 distinct CDR3 sequences, approximately 92% of them singletons, with around 0.07% in the top ten. The multiple sclerosis control cohort comprised treatment-naive individuals presenting with stable or active relapsing-remitting disease.

This chain uses TRBV2 with TRBJ1-5; D gene uncertain. The TCR originated in a human donor with multiple sclerosis. The specimen sequenced was CD4+ T cells from PBMCs. CDR3 coding DNA: TGTGCCAGCAGTTCCTCCCTAATGAATCAGCCCCAGCATTTT. Translation gives CASSSSLMNQPQHF.